The text below deals with one T cell receptor (beta chain). There is no known antigen for this receptor. Per-base qualities were not stored, and no clone one base away is much larger. The sample comes from a study of vaccination and CD4 T cells after COVID-19 (dated by TCRdb to the early 2020s). About the full investigation: Every convalescent patient had a positive nasal swab PCR test for SARS-CoV-2, with mild disease in 8 to 10 patients and severe disease in one. Post-COVID blood samples from convalescent patients were collected a median of around 100 days after diagnosis, with a range of 35 to 161 days. Two doses of either the Pfizer-BioNTech BNT162b2 vaccine (n=8) or the Moderna mRNA-1273 vaccine (n=2) were administered to participants. Post-vaccine blood samples were collected a median of around 10 weeks after the second vaccine dose, ranging from roughly 12 to 250 days. Overlapping spike peptide pools from SARS-CoV-2 and from the common cold coronaviruses HCoV-NL63, HCoV-OC43 and HCoV-229E were used as culture stimuli. In ten to eleven COVID-19 convalescent patients and 4 infection-naive healthy vaccine recipients, the spike-specific CD4+ TCR repertoire before mRNA vaccination was compared with the repertoire after mRNA vaccination. Control cultures received a CEFX viral epitope pool as the positive control, an HIV-1 Nef peptide pool as the negative control, or no peptide. Six males and four females were included in the convalescent cohort, with two Hispanic individuals, seven Caucasians, two Asians and one multiracial person represented. On the study overall, not on this receptor specifically: An increase in the median number of SARS-CoV-2-reactive clonotypes from approximately 21 after infection to roughly 38 after vaccination was observed, but the change was not found to be significant. Of the vaccine-specific clones found in convalescent patients, nearly all (304 of 307) were mono-reactive for SARS-CoV-2 spike instead of being cross-reactive with common cold coronaviruses. In convalescent patients, a median roughly 87% of post-vaccine SARS-CoV-2-reactive clones were detected only after vaccination, suggesting vaccine-specific priming. The study included relatively few convalescent patients and did not analyze early timepoints after natural infection.

Libraries were constructed by PCR. TCR sequencing of DNA from cultured CD4+ T cells used the Oncomine TCR Beta short-read assay at the Johns Hopkins FTIC core. The QIAamp micro DNA kit was used to extract genomic DNA from the cultured CD4+ T cells. The Oncomine TCR Beta libraries from cultured CD4+ T cells were pooled using unique dual indexes and then sequenced on an Illumina iSeq 100. The original methods were these. Non-productive sequences were removed, and CDR3s that did not start with C, did not end with F or W, or were shorter than 7 amino acids were discarded. Antigen-specific clonotypes were identified using the MANAFEST web application through comparison of peptide-stimulated wells with reference and other culture wells. Positive clones required FDR below 0.05, an odds ratio above 5, and productive frequency above 0.1% in at least two of three replicate wells. Clonotypes that were significantly expanded in both SARS-CoV-2 spike wells and at least one common cold coronavirus spike condition were defined as cross-reactive. Using R version 3.6.1, CDR3 homology was evaluated through Levenshtein distances (stringdist) along with unrooted phylogenetic trees (ape). TCRdb passed the public sequencing reads through fastp at Q25 and MiXCR, retaining productive beta sequences. Identical CDR3 proteins give one entry, which carries the most common genes and DNA. The V and J calls and clone size come from TCRdb's table, not from the authors' own analysis. The table for this sample lists 4,200 or so distinct CDR3 sequences; over 65% of them were counted only once. The top ten clonotypes cover around 25% of the sample.

The germline V end is reduced by 6 bases and the J end by 2 bases; junction bases left unmatched: 4. Reading the germline V gene gives CDR1 MNHNS and CDR2 SASEGT. The CDR3 goes from the cysteine to the phenylalanine over 13 residues. The CDR3 DNA has 39 bases and is translated from base 1. The label giving this sample's treatment or condition can be read as: roughly nine-day PBMC culture with coronavirus spike peptide pools or control peptides (ViraFEST assay). The study used the ViraFEST assay, which expanded antigen-specific T cells with peptide pools and then identified expanded clonotypes by TCR sequencing. Positive SARS-CoV-2 PCR tests in the convalescent patients dated from March to December 2020, before Alpha, Beta and Delta variants emerged in the United States. PBMCs were cultured at a few million per well in IMDM supplemented with 5% human AB serum and about 9.6 IU/ml IL-2, with approximately 9.2 ug/ml peptide pools added. Half of the culture medium was replaced with fresh IL-2-containing medium on days 3 and 7. After around 10 days of culture, CD4+ T cells were isolated by negative selection using the EasySep CD4+ T cell isolation kit. Ficoll-Paque Plus gradient centrifugation was used to isolate PBMCs from whole blood, and the isolated PBMCs were then either used fresh or cryopreserved at -140C. Triplicate wells were generally used for each culture condition.

This sequence uses TRBV6-1 and TRBJ2-7, and TRBD1 aligns with 7 junction nucleotides. Material: CD4+ T cells from blood, cultured in vitro. The TCR originated in a human donor who had recovered from COVID-19. The sequenced DNA: TGTGCCAGCAGGAGGGGGCCCCCCTACGAGCAGTACTTC. Its coded protein is CASRRGPPYEQYF.